The 30 T cell receptor beta chains reported below all come from one sample, sequenced in a study of identical twins (TCRdb year 2016). Libraries were constructed by 5' RACE. Sequencing relied on an Illumina HiSeq 2000. TCRdb reran the public reads through fastp at Q25 and MiXCR, keeping productive beta chains. Duplicate CDR3 protein sequences are folded into a single record with the most common DNA and genes. This sample is represented by about 340,000 distinct CDR3 sequences; over 9% of them were singletons. In total, the top ten clones hold around 6.9% of the sample. The same sample was also used in a study of yellow fever vaccine responses in identical twins.

The material sequenced was CD8+ T cells sorted from blood. The origin of the receptors is a woman aged 18 to 35 in good health.

This clonotype was seen a few times. The V gene is TRBV4-1, the J gene TRBJ2-1; D might be TRBD1 or TRBD2, each matching 6 bases. Germline CDR1 reads MGHRA; CDR2 reads YSYEKL. Trimming left V 4 bases short and J 4 bases short, with 20 bases between. CDR3 length: 17 residues. CDR3 DNA: TGCGCCAGCAGCCCCAAGCACAGGGAGGCTACGTACAATGAGCAGTTCTTC. It translates to CASSPKHREATYNEQFF.

This clonotype has just a few counts. The rearrangement joins TRBV18 to TRBJ2-5; D gene uncertain. Trimming took off 1 base at V and 2 bases at J, with 14 bases between the two ends. This CDR3 contains 16 residues. The V gene's germline CDR1 is KGHSH and CDR2 LQKENI. DNA for the CDR3: TGTGCCAGCTCACCACAGCCCAATCCACGGCAAGAGACCCAGTACTTC. The encoded protein is CASSPQPNPRQETQYF.

The V gene is TRBV11-3, the J gene TRBJ2-4; D possibly corresponds to TRBD2 (5 bases). V lost 9 bases to trimming and J lost 0 bases, with 15 bases between them. CDR1 is SGHNT, CDR2 YENEEA, per germline. The CDR3 totals 15 residues. CDR3 in amino acids: CASGNPGEAKNIQYF. CDR3 sequence (DNA): TGTGCCAGTGGGAATCCCGGGGAAGCCAAAAACATTCAGTACTTC. The full variable domain, in which reference TRBV11-3 and TRBJ2-4 provide the parts outside the CDR3, is EAGVVQSPRYKIIEKKQPVAFWCNPISGHNTLYWYLQNLGQGPELLIRYENEEAVDDSQLPKDRFSAERLKGVDSTLKIQPAELGDSAVYLCASGNPGEAKNIQYFGAGTRLSVL.

J is TRBJ2-3 and V is TRBV27; D is possibly TRBD1 (5 bases). CDR3 length: 15 residues. Trimming cost V 6 bases and J 4 bases, with 17 bases left between them. Germline V lookup: CDR1 MNHEY, CDR2 SMNVEV (reference sequence). Here the CDR3 reads CASSRSSKQADTQYF. CDR3 DNA: TGTGCCAGCAGCCGAAGTAGCAAACAGGCAGATACGCAGTATTTT.

V usage is TRBV12-3 or TRBV12-4 and J usage is TRBJ2-1, with D tentatively TRBD1 (7 bases). The CDR3 consists of 19 residues. The V gene lost 10 bases and the J gene lost 1 base, with 29 bases spanning the gap. Written as DNA, the CDR3 is TGTGCCATCCAGACAGTAGGACCAGGGGGGAATAGGTCCTACAATGAGCAGTTCTTC. Protein: CAIQTVGPGGNRSYNEQFF.

This clonotype was seen a handful of times. The rearrangement uses TRBV21-1 and TRBJ2-1; TRBD2 is the table's D call, not checked against the DNA. TRBV21-1 is deemed a pseudogene. The CDR3 extends over 16 amino acids. This CDR3 reads CASSKDLAGENNEQFF. CDR3 bases: TGTGCCAGCAGCAAAGATCTAGCGGGAGAGAACAATGAGCAGTTCTTC.

In its sample, this clonotype was seen many times. V and J are TRBV5-1 and TRBJ2-5; the D is unclear. The germline V gene has CDR1 SGHRS and CDR2 YFSETQ. V was pared by 6 bases and J by 4 bases, with 10 bases between. There are 12 residues in the CDR3. CDR3 residues: CASNSSPETQYF. The CDR3 bases are TGCGCCAGCAATAGCAGCCCAGAGACCCAGTACTTC.

This clonotype was observed at least ten times. The chain employs TRBV11-2 and TRBJ2-3, with D possibly being TRBD1 or TRBD2 (5 bases each). Trimming removed 5 bases from V and 6 bases from J, with 18 bases in between. CDR1 and CDR2 from the germline V gene are SGHAT and FQNNGV. The CDR3 is 15 amino acids. This CDR3 is CASSPTRGYHDTQYF. The DNA of the CDR3 is TGTGCCAGCAGCCCCACTAGGGGCTACCACGATACGCAGTATTTT.

This clonotype was detected a few times. V usage is TRBV7-9 and J usage is TRBJ1-2; 8 bases map to TRBD1. The CDR3 sequence is 14 residues long. Germline V CDR1 and CDR2: SEHNR, FQNEAQ (reference sequence). J was trimmed by 4 bases and V by 1 base; bases with no gene match: 2. In DNA form, the CDR3 reads TGTGCCAGCAGCTTAGAGGACAGGGTCTATGGCTACACCTTC. Amino acids: CASSLEDRVYGYTF.

Many counts were recorded for this clonotype. The J gene is TRBJ2-1, the V gene TRBV12-3 or TRBV12-4; D tentatively reads TRBD1 or TRBD2 (6 bases each). The CDR3 is 18 amino acids. V dropped 0 bases and J dropped 3 bases, with 18 bases sitting between them. Here the CDR3 DNA reads TGTGCCAGCAGTTTAGCGCTAATAGGAAGGGGGGACTACAATGAGCAGTTCTTC. Translation: CASSLALIGRGDYNEQFF.

This clonotype occurred many times. V is TRBV12-3 or TRBV12-4 and J is TRBJ2-6; the D is unclear. Deletions cut 5 bases from V and 2 bases from J, with 4 bases between. CDR3 length: 13 residues. The CDR3 loop is CASSPTGANVLTF. CDR3 nucleotides: TGTGCCAGCAGTCCAACTGGGGCCAACGTCCTGACTTTC.

This clonotype was picked up a small number of times. This rearrangement joins TRBV7-8 to TRBJ1-1, with D uncertain. V was cut by 5 bases and J by 1 base, with 17 bases left in between. This CDR3 spans 16 amino acids. Germline V gene sequence: CDR1 SGHVS, CDR2 FQNEAQ. The CDR3 bases are TGTGCCAGCAGCCATGGTTCCCATGGAGGGAACACTGAAGCTTTCTTT. Amino acids: CASSHGSHGGNTEAFF.

CDR3 DNA sequence: TGTGCCAGCAGCGTAGGGCTAGCGGGAGGCCATGAGCAGTTCTTC. It codes for CASSVGLAGGHEQFF. The chain combines TRBV9 with TRBJ2-1; 11 bases align to TRBD2. CDR3 size: 15 residues. Germline V lookup: CDR1 SGDLS, CDR2 YYNGEE. Trimming cost V 0 bases and J 8 bases; bases outside gene matches: 4.

Only a few counts were recorded for this clonotype. The chain combines TRBV20-1 with TRBJ2-7, with 11 bases aligning to TRBD1. This CDR3 region has 15 residues. From germline, CDR1 is DFQATT and CDR2 SNEGSKA (reference sequence). The V and J ends lost 0 bases and 3 bases, in that order; junction bases with no gene match: 4. CDR3 coding DNA: TGCAGTGCTAGAGATCCCGGGACAGGGGGCTACGAGCAGTACTTC. This gives the protein CSARDPGTGGYEQYF.

The rearrangement uses TRBV11-2 and TRBJ2-7; D is unclear. Per germline, CDR1 SGHAT and CDR2 FQNNGV. The CDR3 loop spans 12 amino acids. The V end lost 1 base, the J end lost 6 bases, and 7 bases lay between the germline ends. CDR3 nucleotide sequence: TGTGCCAGCAGCTTAGGGGGAACCGAGCAGTACGTC. This codes for CASSLGGTEQYV.

A few counts support this clonotype. The J gene is TRBJ1-6, the V gene TRBV28, with 8 bases that match TRBD1. Germline lookup yields CDR1 MDHEN and CDR2 SYDVKM. The V segment lost 3 bases and the J segment 12 bases; nucleotides outside the gene matches: 4. This CDR3 spans 13 amino acids. Written as DNA, the CDR3 is TGTGCCAGCAGTTTGACAGGGGTGGGACCCCTCCACTTT. Translation gives CASSLTGVGPLHF.

The chain joins TRBV2 to TRBJ2-5; D unresolved. This CDR3 is built from 13 residues. V was cut by 6 bases and J by 5 bases, with 13 bases left in between. Germline lookup yields CDR1 SNHLY and CDR2 FYNNEI. In DNA form, the CDR3 reads TGTGCCAGCAGCGTACTCCGGGCCGAGACCCAGTACTTC. Its protein is CASSVLRAETQYF.

This chain joins TRBV7-7 and TRBJ2-7, with TRBD1 identical over 9 bases. The CDR3 extends over 15 amino acids. Germline values: CDR1 SSHAT, CDR2 FNYEAQ (reference sequence). The V segment lost 3 bases and the J segment 1 base; nucleotides outside the gene matches: 4. The CDR3 DNA reads as TGTGCCAGCAGCTTCGGACAGGGGCCATCCTACGAGCAGTACTTC. This sequence encodes CASSFGQGPSYEQYF.

The V gene is TRBV12-3 or TRBV12-4, the J gene TRBJ2-3, with 7 bases fitting TRBD2. With V trimmed by 3 bases and J by 4 bases, 7 bases remained unmatched. This CDR3 is built from 15 residues. As DNA, the CDR3 is TGTGCCAGCAGTTTCGAGGGAGGGCCCCCAGATACGCAGTATTTT. Its translation is CASSFEGGPPDTQYF.

The chain links TRBV4-1 to TRBJ2-3; TRBD2 matches at 9 bases. Germline assignment: CDR1 MGHRA and CDR2 YSYEKL. The length of the CDR3 is 20 residues. After removal of 0 bases from V and 0 bases from J, the junction contained 13 bases not matched to a gene. CDR3 protein: CASSQERLAGPTTSTDTQYF. Here the CDR3 DNA reads TGCGCCAGCAGCCAAGAGCGGCTAGCGGGGCCAACAACTAGCACAGATACGCAGTATTTT.

This clonotype was found a few times. The J gene is TRBJ2-3, the V gene TRBV15, with 12 bases identical to TRBD2. The V gene's germline CDR1 is LNHNV and CDR2 YYDKDF (reference sequence). The CDR3 consists of 18 residues. Germline trimming cut 3 bases from V and 6 bases from J; bases unmatched to any gene: 13. In DNA, the CDR3 is TGTGCCACCAGCAGGCCTAGCGGGGGGGCCGTTGTAGACGATACGCAGTATTTT. This encodes CATSRPSGGAVVDDTQYF.

This clonotype was counted ten times or more. V and J are TRBV4-1 and TRBJ2-7, with D possibly TRBD2 on 5 matching bases. The length of the CDR3 is 15 residues. V was trimmed by 4 bases and J by 0 bases, leaving 13 bases between them. Germline values: CDR1 MGHRA, CDR2 YSYEKL. Written as DNA, the CDR3 is TGCGCCAGCAGCCCCAAGTGGACTGTCTCCTACGAGCAGTACTTC. Translation: CASSPKWTVSYEQYF.

This clonotype was detected ten times or more. The V call is TRBV4-1, the J call TRBJ2-3; 9 nucleotides line up with TRBD2. CDR1 is MGHRA and CDR2 is YSYEKL in the germline V gene. The CDR3 has 17 residues. Losses at the gene ends were 0 bases for V and 4 bases for J; bases not matched to a gene: 8. CDR3 nucleotide sequence: TGCGCCAGCAGCCAAGATCTTGCGGGGGGGCCTGCAGATACGCAGTATTTT. It translates to CASSQDLAGGPADTQYF.

V usage is TRBV2 and J usage is TRBJ2-7, with D unclear. Germline lookup yields CDR1 SNHLY and CDR2 FYNNEI. Trimming took off 6 bases at V and 2 bases at J, with 8 bases between the two ends. CDR3 length equals 12 residues. In nucleotides, the CDR3 is TGTGCCAGCAGGGGTTCCCCCTACGAGCAGTACGTC. Amino acid sequence: CASRGSPYEQYV.

This clonotype came up a few times. The chain uses TRBV25-1 and TRBJ2-7, with 8 positions matching TRBD1. Germline CDR1 is MGHDK and CDR2 is SYGVNS. After removal of 5 bases from V and 2 bases from J, the junction contained 8 bases not matched to a gene. The CDR3 totals 15 residues. DNA for the CDR3: TGTGCCAGCAGTAATAGCCAGGGGGCCGCCTACGAGCAGTACGTC. Translated: CASSNSQGAAYEQYV.

CDR3 region: CASSLTPSGNYEQYV. The CDR3 nucleotides are TGCGCCAGCAGCTTGACCCCTAGCGGGAACTACGAGCAGTACGTC. The rearrangement joins TRBV5-1 to TRBJ2-7; TRBD2 matches 9 bases. The CDR3 runs 15 residues. Germline V gene lookup returns CDR1 SGHRS and CDR2 YFSETQ. The V and J ends lost 1 base and 3 bases, in that order; junction bases with no gene match: 5.

This clonotype was detected many times. V and J are TRBV6-1 and TRBJ1-3; D is possibly TRBD1 (5 bases). The CDR3 runs 16 residues. The V gene's germline CDR1 is MNHNS and CDR2 SASEGT. Trimming removed 6 bases from V and 0 bases from J, with 15 bases in between. CDR3 amino acids: CASRTTVISSGNTIYF. In DNA, the CDR3 is TGTGCCAGCAGGACGACAGTTATTAGCTCTGGAAACACCATATATTTT.

This clonotype was seen only a few times. A read error may account for a junction end that differs from germline. The chain carries TRBV16 and TRBJ2-1; D uncertain. The germline V gene has CDR1 KGHSY and CDR2 FQNENV. The CDR3 spans 11 residues. The CDR3 spells CASSQGSSCIF. The CDR3 region has the DNA TGTGCCAGCAGCCAAGGGTCAAGCTGCATCTTC.

This clonotype has only a few counts. The chain joins TRBV6-1 to TRBJ2-1; possibly TRBD2 for D (5 bases). From germline, CDR1 is MNHNS and CDR2 SASEGT. Deletions cut 7 bases from V and 6 bases from J, with 13 bases between. There are 13 residues in the CDR3. The CDR3 loop is CASTPRTFNEQFF. The DNA for the CDR3 is TGTGCCAGCACCCCCCGGACTTTCAATGAGCAGTTCTTC.

The J gene is TRBJ2-1, the V gene TRBV6-2 or TRBV6-3, with a tentative D call TRBD2 (6 bases). Germline CDR1 is MNHEY and CDR2 is SVGEGT. Between the trimmed V and J ends, which lost 4 bases and 4 bases, there was a span of 11 bases. The CDR3 extends over 14 amino acids. For the CDR3, the DNA is TGTGCCAGCAGTTGGAGTAGCGGTTACAATGAGCAGTTCTTC. It codes for CASSWSSGYNEQFF.